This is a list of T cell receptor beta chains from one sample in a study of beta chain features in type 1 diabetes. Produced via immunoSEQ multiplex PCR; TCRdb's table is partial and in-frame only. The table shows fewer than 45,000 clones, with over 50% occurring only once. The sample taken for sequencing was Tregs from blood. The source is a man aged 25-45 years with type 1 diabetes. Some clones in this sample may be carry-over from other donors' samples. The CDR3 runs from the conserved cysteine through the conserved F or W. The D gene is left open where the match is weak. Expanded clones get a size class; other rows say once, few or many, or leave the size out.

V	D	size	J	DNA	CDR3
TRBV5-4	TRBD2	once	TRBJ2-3	TGTGCCAGCAGCTCCGGGGGGGCCGGCGCAGATACGCAGTATTTT	CASSSGGAGADTQYF
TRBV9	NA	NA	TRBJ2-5	TGTGCCAGCAGCCGAACAGGCAGCCGAGAGACCCAGTACTTC	CASSRTGSRETQYF
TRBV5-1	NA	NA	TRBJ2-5	TGCGCCAGCAGCTTGGCCGTATCAGCGGAGACCCAGTACTTC	CASSLAVSAETQYF
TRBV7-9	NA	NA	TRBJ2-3	TGTGCCAGCAGCTTAGGGAGCATCAACACAGATACGCAGTATTTT	CASSLGSINTDTQYF
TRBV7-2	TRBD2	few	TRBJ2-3	TGTGCCAGCAGATTTGCGGGGGGGCCGGGCAATACGCAGTATTTT	CASRFAGGPGNTQYF
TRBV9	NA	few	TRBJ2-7	TGTGCCAGCAGCGTAGCCGCGACAGACTCCTACGAGCAGTACTTC	CASSVAATDSYEQYF
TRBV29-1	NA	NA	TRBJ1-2	TGCAGCGTCGGACAGAATGGCTACACCTTC	CSVGQNGYTF
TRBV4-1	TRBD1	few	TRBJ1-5	TGCGCCAGCAGCCAAGATTTGAGTCAGGGGGAAAATAGCAATCAGCCCCAGCATTTT	CASSQDLSQGENSNQPQHF
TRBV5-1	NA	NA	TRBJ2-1	TGCGCCAGCAGCTTTGGGGCGTTCGGCGGTGGGAACTACAATGAGCAGTTCTTC	CASSFGAFGGGNYNEQFF
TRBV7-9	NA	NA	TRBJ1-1	TGTGCCAGCAGTTATACCACTTCGACTGACCTGAACACTGAAGCTTTCTTT	CASSYTTSTDLNTEAFF
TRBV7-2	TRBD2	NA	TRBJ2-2	TGTGCCGGCAGCTTAGCTAGCGGCACCGGGGAGCTGTTTTTT	CAGSLASGTGELFF
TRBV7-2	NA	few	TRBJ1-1	TGTGCCAGCAACCCTATGGGGCGTAGCACTGAAGCTTTCTTT	CASNPMGRSTEAFF
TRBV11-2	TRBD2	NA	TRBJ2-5	TGTGCCAGCAGCTTAGATCACCCAGCGGGGGGGCGAATGGAGACCCAGTACTTC	CASSLDHPAGGRMETQYF
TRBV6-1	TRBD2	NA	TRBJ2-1	TGTGCCAGCAGTGAAGATGTCGCGGGAGCGGGCTACAATGAGCAGTTCTTC	CASSEDVAGAGYNEQFF
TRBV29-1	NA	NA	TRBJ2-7	TGCAGCGTTGGGGACTGGCGTTACGAGCAGTACTTC	CSVGDWRYEQYF
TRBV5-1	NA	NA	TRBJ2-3	TGCGCCAGCAGCTTGGGCTATACGGAGGCAGATACGCAGTATTTT	CASSLGYTEADTQYF
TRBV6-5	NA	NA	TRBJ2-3	TGTGCCAGCAGTTACTCAGGGGCAGGGCCAGATACGCAGTATTTT	CASSYSGAGPDTQYF
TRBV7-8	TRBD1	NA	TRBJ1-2	TGTGCCAGCAGCCTAGGGGACAGCTATGGCTACACCTTC	CASSLGDSYGYTF
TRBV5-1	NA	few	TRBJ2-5	TGCGCCAGCAGCTTGAGGTCCCCTAGCCCCCAAGAGACCCAGTACTTC	CASSLRSPSPQETQYF
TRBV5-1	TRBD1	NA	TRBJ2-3	TGCGCCAGCAGCATCGGACAGGGACCAGATACGCAGTATTTT	CASSIGQGPDTQYF
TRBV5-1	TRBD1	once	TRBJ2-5	TGCGCCAGCAGCCCCGACAGGGGGCAGGGGGAGACCCAGTACTTC	CASSPDRGQGETQYF
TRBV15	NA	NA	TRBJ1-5	TGTGCCACCAGCAGACCTACAGACTATAGCAATCAGCCCCAGCATTTT	CATSRPTDYSNQPQHF
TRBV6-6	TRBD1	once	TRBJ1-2	TGTGCCAGCAGAACAGGGGGGGACTATGGCTACACCTTC	CASRTGGDYGYTF
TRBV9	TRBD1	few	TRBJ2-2	TGTGCCAGCAGCGTAGGGCGACAGGGGAACACCGGGGAGCTGTTTTTT	CASSVGRQGNTGELFF
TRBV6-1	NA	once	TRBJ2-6	TGTGCCAGCAGTGCCGTCAGTCTTCTTTTC	CASSAVSLLF
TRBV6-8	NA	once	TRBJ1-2	TGTGCCAGCAGTCCGAGGCCCTATGGCTACACCTTC	CASSPRPYGYTF
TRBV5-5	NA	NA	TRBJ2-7	TGTGCCAGCAGCCGTTTGGCACAGTTGGCCGGCGAGCAGTACTTC	CASSRLAQLAGEQYF
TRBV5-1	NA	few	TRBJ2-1	TGCGCCAGCAGCTTGGAAGGGGGGGGCTTCAGTGAGCAGTTCTTC	CASSLEGGGFSEQFF
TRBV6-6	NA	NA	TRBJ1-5	TGTGCCAGCACCTTGGGGGCCAACTACAATCAGCCCCAGCATTTT	CASTLGANYNQPQHF